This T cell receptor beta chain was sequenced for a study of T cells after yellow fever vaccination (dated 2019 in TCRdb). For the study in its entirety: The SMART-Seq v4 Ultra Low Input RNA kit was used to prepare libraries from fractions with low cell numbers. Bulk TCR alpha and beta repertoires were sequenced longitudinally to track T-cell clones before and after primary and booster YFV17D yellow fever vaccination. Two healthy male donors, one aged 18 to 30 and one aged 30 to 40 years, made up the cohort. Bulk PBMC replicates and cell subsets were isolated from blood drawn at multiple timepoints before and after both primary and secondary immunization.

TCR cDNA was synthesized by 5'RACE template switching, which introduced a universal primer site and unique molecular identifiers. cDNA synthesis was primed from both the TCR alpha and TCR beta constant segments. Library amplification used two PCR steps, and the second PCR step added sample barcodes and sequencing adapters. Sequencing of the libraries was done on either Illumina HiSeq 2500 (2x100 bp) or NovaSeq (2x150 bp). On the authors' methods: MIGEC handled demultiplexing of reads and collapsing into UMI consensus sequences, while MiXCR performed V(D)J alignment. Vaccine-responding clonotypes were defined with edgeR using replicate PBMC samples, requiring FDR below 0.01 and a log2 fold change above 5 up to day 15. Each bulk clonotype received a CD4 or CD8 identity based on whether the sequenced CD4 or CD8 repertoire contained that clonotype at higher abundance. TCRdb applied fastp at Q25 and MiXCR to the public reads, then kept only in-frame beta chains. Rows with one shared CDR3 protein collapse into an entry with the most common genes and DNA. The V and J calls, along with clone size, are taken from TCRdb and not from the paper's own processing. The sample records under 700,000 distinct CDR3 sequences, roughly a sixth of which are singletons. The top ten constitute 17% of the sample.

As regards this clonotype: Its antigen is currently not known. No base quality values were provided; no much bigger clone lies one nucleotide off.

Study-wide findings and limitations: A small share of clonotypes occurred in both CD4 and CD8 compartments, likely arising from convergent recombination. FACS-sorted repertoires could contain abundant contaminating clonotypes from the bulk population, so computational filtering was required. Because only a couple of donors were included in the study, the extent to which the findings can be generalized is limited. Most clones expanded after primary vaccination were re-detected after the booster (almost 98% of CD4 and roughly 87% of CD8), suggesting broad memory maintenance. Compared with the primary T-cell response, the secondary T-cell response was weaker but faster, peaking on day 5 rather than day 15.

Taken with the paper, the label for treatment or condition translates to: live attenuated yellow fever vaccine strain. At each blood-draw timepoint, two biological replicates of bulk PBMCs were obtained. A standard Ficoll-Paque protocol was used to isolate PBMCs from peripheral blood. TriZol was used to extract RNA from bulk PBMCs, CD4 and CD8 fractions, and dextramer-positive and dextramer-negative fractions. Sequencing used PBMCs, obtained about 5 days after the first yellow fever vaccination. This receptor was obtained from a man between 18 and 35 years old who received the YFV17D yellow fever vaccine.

The DNA is TGCAGCGTTGCCACCGGGACAGGGGGCGAGCAGTACTTC. This yields the protein CSVATGTGGEQYF. Recombination linked TRBV29-1 to TRBJ2-7; TRBD1 lines up with 11 middle nucleotides. Including cysteine and phenylalanine, the CDR3 has 13 amino acids. CDR3 DNA is the only sequence kept; it has 39 bases, read in frame from the first base. V is pruned by 4 bases and J by 6 bases, leaving 5 bases of the junction without a gene match. Via the germline V gene, CDR1 is SQVTM and CDR2 ANQGSEA.